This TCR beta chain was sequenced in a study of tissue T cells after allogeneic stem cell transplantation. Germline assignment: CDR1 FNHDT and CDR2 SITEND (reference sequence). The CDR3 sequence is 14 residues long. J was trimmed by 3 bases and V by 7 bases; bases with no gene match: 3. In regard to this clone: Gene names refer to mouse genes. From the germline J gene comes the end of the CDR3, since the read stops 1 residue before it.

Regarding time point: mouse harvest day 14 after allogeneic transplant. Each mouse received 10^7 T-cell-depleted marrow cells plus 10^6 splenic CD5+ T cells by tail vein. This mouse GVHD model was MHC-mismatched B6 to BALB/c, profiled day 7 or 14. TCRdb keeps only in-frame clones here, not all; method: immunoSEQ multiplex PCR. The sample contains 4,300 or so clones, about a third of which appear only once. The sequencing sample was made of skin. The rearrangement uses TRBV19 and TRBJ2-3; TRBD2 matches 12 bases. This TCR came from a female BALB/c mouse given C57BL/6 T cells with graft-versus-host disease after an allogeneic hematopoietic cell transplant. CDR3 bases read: TGTGCCAGCCGGGACTGGGGGGCCGCAGAAACGCTGTAT. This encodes CASRDWGAAETLY. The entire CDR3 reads CASRDWGAAETLYF. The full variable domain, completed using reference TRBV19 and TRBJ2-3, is GGIITQTPKFLIGQEGQKLTLKCQQNFNHDTMYWYRQDSGKGLRLIYYSITENDLQKGDLSEGYDASREKKSSFSLTVTSAQKNEMAVFLCASRDWGAAETLYFGSGTRLTVL.